Listed below are T cell receptor beta chains from one sample, sequenced in a study of OX40 agonist ivuxolimab in advanced cancers. This table comes from immunoSEQ multiplex PCR, and its TCRdb copy is limited to in-frame clones, with some not included. The sample includes 77,000 or so clones, 85% to 90% of them seen just once. Source: CD4+ or CD8+ T cells sorted from blood, taken in a trial of the OX40 agonist ivuxolimab. The receptors shown here come from an adult with an advanced solid tumor such as melanoma, head and neck, liver or kidney cancer. CDR3s leave out the opening cysteine and the closing phenylalanine or tryptophan. The D gene is left open where the match is weak.

d_call j_call v_call cdr3_aa
. TRBJ1-6 TRBV30 AWSVVGVNSPLH
TRBD1 TRBJ1-1 TRBV19 ASSKRPGQGSTEAF
TRBD2 TRBJ2-2 TRBV5-1 ASSPGGGPYTGELF
. TRBJ1-2 TRBV29-1 SHSGGRDGYT
. TRBJ1-6 TRBV7-6 ASSLVPGVGSPLH
. TRBJ2-1 TRBV5-5 ASSGPAGIYNEQF
. TRBJ1-1 TRBV29-1 SVVRGGPWAEAF
. TRBJ2-1 TRBV2 ASRTGWGRYEQF
TRBD1 TRBJ2-2 TRBV6-6 ASRRSGTEGTGELF
TRBD2 TRBJ2-5 TRBV27 ASSSSGRGNLETQY
. TRBJ1-1 TRBV5-6 ASHLSDPTEAF
. TRBJ1-1 TRBV19 ASKDSSMRTEAF
TRBD1 TRBJ1-2 TRBV30 AWSVMGAGTDYGYT
. TRBJ1-3 TRBV5-5 ASSFSGIDFSGNTIY
. TRBJ2-6 TRBV5-5 ASSLLLIGVLISGANVLT
TRBD1 TRBJ2-3 TRBV25-1 ASSAQTGGTQY
. TRBJ2-5 TRBV6-1 ASSERVSGETQY
TRBD1 TRBJ2-7 TRBV6-1 ASSLRQGTYEQY
. TRBJ1-2 TRBV2 ASSGAVSYGYT
. TRBJ2-1 TRBV30 AWSVGKANEQF
. TRBJ2-7 TRBV27 ASSPSGIRTYEQY
. TRBJ2-2 TRBV7-3 ASSLLRGIPGGELF
. TRBJ2-1 TRBV7-9 ASSFVRPSLYNEQF
. TRBJ2-1 TRBV7-8 ASSYPLGRPYNEQF
. TRBJ2-3 TRBV6-5 ASSYSNGPGTDTQY
. TRBJ2-5 TRBV6-6 ASGQETQY
TRBD1 TRBJ2-7 TRBV5-8 ASSGDSPGEY